Following are 29 T cell receptor beta chains from one sample sequenced in a study of identical twins. TCRdb passed the 5' RACE reads through MiXCR, listing each CDR3 protein once. The sample includes 350,000 to 450,000 distinct CDR3 sequences, approximately 17% of them seen just once. Sequencing input: naive T cells sorted from blood. The source of these receptors is a man aged 50 to 59 in good health.

This chain joins TRBV9 and TRBJ2-2; D is uncertain. The CDR3 has 12 residues. With 0 bases removed from V and 8 bases from J, the gap between germline ends came to 5 bases. Germline CDR1 reads SGDLS; CDR2 reads YYNGEE. CDR3 loop: CASSVVPGELFF. Here the CDR3 DNA reads TGTGCCAGCAGCGTAGTGCCGGGGGAGCTGTTTTTT. The whole variable domain, remainder taken from reference TRBV9 and TRBJ2-2, is DSGVTQTPKHLITATGQRVTLRCSPRSGDLSVYWYQQSLDQGLQFLIQYYNGEERAKGNILERFSAQQFPDLHSELNLSSLELGDSALYFCASSVVPGELFFGEGSRLTVL.

This clonotype turned up a few times. The rearrangement links TRBV27 to TRBJ2-6; unclear D gene. Trimming took 5 bases from V and 0 from J, leaving 5 bases between them. The germline V gene encodes CDR1 MNHEY and CDR2 SMNVEV (reference sequence). This CDR3 is 14 amino acids long. CDR3 bases: TGTGCCAGCAGTATTCGCTCTGGGGCCAACGTCCTGACTTTC. Its translation is CASSIRSGANVLTF.

This clonotype was seen a few times. V gene TRBV15 combines with J gene TRBJ1-1; TRBD1 aligns across 8 bases. J lost 7 bases, V lost 4 bases, and 11 bases had no gene match. Germline V CDR1 and CDR2: LNHNV, YYDKDF (reference sequence). The CDR3 totals 15 residues. This chain's CDR3 is CATSTTPGQALEAFF. The DNA of the CDR3 is TGTGCCACCAGCACCACACCGGGACAGGCCCTTGAAGCTTTCTTT.

This chain connects TRBV11-2 to TRBJ2-2; D is perhaps TRBD1 (7 bases). V dropped 3 bases and J dropped 5 bases, with 13 bases sitting between them. Germline CDR1 is SGHAT and CDR2 is FQNNGV. This CDR3 is 15 amino acids long. The chain's CDR3 is CASSFKGAGTGELFF. CDR3 DNA: TGTGCCAGCAGCTTCAAGGGGGCGGGGACCGGGGAGCTGTTTTTT.

The rearrangement joins TRBV20-1 to TRBJ2-6, with D tentatively TRBD1 or TRBD2 (5 bases each). The V and J ends lost 2 bases and 6 bases respectively, with 23 bases between them. The CDR3 has 18 amino acids. The germline V gene has CDR1 DFQATT and CDR2 SNEGSKA (reference sequence). CDR3 nucleotide sequence: TGCAGTGCTAGATCTCGAAGGGACGGAGGTTTTGAGGCCAACGTCCTGACTTTC. Translated, it gives CSARSRRDGGFEANVLTF.

The count of this clonotype is one. This is likely an artifact of a read error, given a far larger clone one base away. The rearrangement uses TRBV5-1 and TRBJ1-1; D not resolved. The CDR3 has 13 residues. CDR1 is SGHRS, CDR2 YFSETQ, per germline. V was clipped by 0 bases and J by 5 bases, with 8 bases between them. The CDR3 coding sequence is TGCGCCAGCAGCTTGGACCCGAAGACTGAAGCTTTCTTT. Residues: CASSLDPKTEAFF.

Many counts were recorded for this clonotype. This chain joins TRBV20-1 and TRBJ2-5; 8 bases are shared with TRBD1. This CDR3 is built from 15 residues. Trimming cost V 5 bases and J 3 bases; bases outside gene matches: 11. Germline-derived CDR1 and CDR2 are DFQATT and SNEGSKA (reference sequence). This chain's CDR3 is CSARLDRVVEETQYF. CDR3 in DNA: TGCAGTGCTCGATTGGACAGGGTAGTGGAAGAGACCCAGTACTTC.

The chain is built from TRBV4-3 and TRBJ1-1, with D perhaps TRBD1 (6 bases). The CDR3 runs to 13 residues. Per the germline V gene, CDR1 is LGHNA and CDR2 is YSLEER. Trimming left V 7 bases short and J 1 base short, with 10 bases between. CDR3 amino acids: CASTTDRNTEAFF. The CDR3, as DNA: TGCGCCAGCACCACGGACAGGAACACTGAAGCTTTCTTT.

This clonotype was detected many times. The chain has TRBV7-9 and TRBJ1-6, with TRBD1 as a possible D gene (6 bases). Germline CDR1 and CDR2: SEHNR and FQNEAQ (reference sequence). The CDR3 has 13 residues. Trimming removed 5 bases at V and 13 bases at J, with 15 bases between. The CDR3 nucleotides read TGTGCCAGCAGCGGACAGCTTACAAGCCCCCTCCACTTT. Translated: CASSGQLTSPLHF.

This clonotype was picked up many times. V usage is TRBV12-3 or TRBV12-4 and J usage is TRBJ1-1, with a tentative D call TRBD1 (6 bases). Between the trimmed V and J ends, which lost 6 bases and 1 base, there was a span of 6 bases. The CDR3 is 12 amino acids. In DNA form, the CDR3 reads TGTGCCAGCAGGACAGGGAACACTGAAGCTTTCTTT. Translated: CASRTGNTEAFF.

This clonotype came up a few times. The V call is TRBV12-3 or TRBV12-4, the J call TRBJ2-3; D may be TRBD2 (6 bases). Trimming pared 1 base from V and 3 bases from J, leaving 11 bases between. The CDR3 is made up of 15 amino acids. The CDR3: CASSLGFGGTDTQYF. The CDR3 DNA reads TGTGCCAGCAGTTTAGGGTTTGGGGGGACAGATACGCAGTATTTT.

This clonotype was detected many times. This rearrangement joins TRBV5-1 to TRBJ2-5; D might be TRBD2 (5 bases). Germline lookup yields CDR1 SGHRS and CDR2 YFSETQ. The CDR3 has 15 amino acids. Trimming took 6 bases from V and 3 from J, leaving 18 bases between them. CDR3 sequence: CASNLTPGSEETQYF. The CDR3 DNA follows: TGCGCCAGCAATCTAACACCGGGGTCCGAAGAGACCCAGTACTTC.

The gene calls are TRBV7-2 and TRBJ2-2; no firm D call. Per the germline V gene, CDR1 is SGHTA and CDR2 is FQGNSA. This CDR3 region has 14 residues. V shed 2 bases and J shed 6 bases, with 10 bases lying between them. The CDR3 nucleotides read TGTGCCAGCAGCTTACGGATCGGCGCCGGGGAGCTGTTTTTT. Protein sequence: CASSLRIGAGELFF.

The chain couples TRBV28 to TRBJ2-5; TRBD1 might be the D (5 bases). V lost 8 bases, J lost 2 bases, and 12 bases lay in between. CDR1 is MDHEN and CDR2 is SYDVKM in the germline V gene. CDR3 length equals 13 residues. The CDR3 reads CASVKGIQETQYF. In DNA form, the CDR3 reads TGTGCCAGCGTCAAGGGGATACAAGAGACCCAGTACTTC.

This clonotype has a handful of counts. This chain joins TRBV20-1 and TRBJ2-7, with 7 bases matching TRBD2. Germline CDR1 is DFQATT and CDR2 is SNEGSKA (reference sequence). J was trimmed by 5 bases and V by 6 bases; bases with no gene match: 10. This CDR3 contains 13 residues. The CDR3 sequence is CSAARGVRNEQYF. CDR3 bases: TGCAGTGCCGCCCGGGGGGTCAGAAACGAGCAGTACTTC.

This clonotype turned up a few times. The chain employs TRBV6-5 and TRBJ2-6; D not certain. The V end lost 4 bases, the J end lost 0 bases, and 4 bases lay between the germline ends. Germline V CDR1 and CDR2: MNHEY, SVGAGI. The CDR3 is 14 amino acids. The CDR3 spells CASSFTSGANVLTF. The CDR3 nucleotides are TGTGCCAGCAGTTTTACCTCTGGGGCCAACGTCCTGACTTTC.

This clonotype came up a few times. This chain connects TRBV10-3 to TRBJ2-2, with 10 bases matching TRBD1. The germline V gene has CDR1 ENHRY and CDR2 SYGVKD. This CDR3 comprises 16 residues. J was trimmed by 3 bases and V by 6 bases; bases with no gene match: 7. CDR3 protein: CAIRAGTGEDTGELFF. For the CDR3, the DNA is TGTGCCATCAGGGCCGGGACAGGGGAGGACACCGGGGAGCTGTTTTTT.

The chain links TRBV6-1 to TRBJ2-3; 8 bases align to TRBD2. CDR1 is MNHNS, CDR2 SASEGT, per germline. The CDR3 loop spans 16 amino acids. J gave up 4 bases and V 7 bases, and 13 bases lay outside the gene matches. The CDR3 DNA sequence: TGTGCCAGCACTCTGCAGAGCGGGAGAGTCCCAGATACGCAGTATTTT. The encoded protein is CASTLQSGRVPDTQYF.

This clonotype was seen ten or more times. The CDR3 reads CASSLVALGGEQYF. The CDR3 DNA is TGTGCCAGCAGCTTGGTAGCCTTAGGGGGCGAGCAGTACTTC. The V call is TRBV7-9, the J call TRBJ2-7; tentatively, D is TRBD1 (6 bases). In germline, CDR1 is SEHNR, CDR2 FQNEAQ (reference sequence). The CDR3 is made up of 14 amino acids. Trimming cost V 3 bases and J 6 bases, with 15 bases left between them.

V gene TRBV12-3 or TRBV12-4 combines with J gene TRBJ1-4; a weak D match, TRBD1 (5 bases). Trimming removed 2 bases from V and 5 bases from J, with 9 bases in between. This CDR3 has 14 residues. The CDR3 nucleotides are TGTGCCAGCAGTTTACGGCCAGGGAATGAAAAACTGTTTTTT. Residues: CASSLRPGNEKLFF.

This clonotype has at least ten counts. The chain has TRBV3-1 and TRBJ2-7; a possible D gene is TRBD2 (5 bases). Germline CDR1 LGHDT, CDR2 YNNKEL (reference sequence). The CDR3 sequence is 16 residues long. The V end was cut by 1 base, the J end by 0 bases, with 13 bases between. The CDR3 reads CASSQGRLRDSYEQYF. The CDR3, as DNA: TGTGCCAGCAGCCAAGGGCGACTACGAGACTCCTACGAGCAGTACTTC.

Comment on this clonotype: The junction differs from germline at one of its ends, possibly a read error. As DNA, the CDR3 is TGTGCCACCTCGACTAGCGGGGGGCGCAATGAGAAGTTCTTC. This gives the protein CATSTSGGRNEKFF. The rearrangement uses TRBV12-3 or TRBV12-4 and TRBJ2-1; 13 nucleotides match TRBD2. This CDR3 has 14 amino acids.

This clonotype was picked up a small number of times. V and J are TRBV27 and TRBJ2-2, with D hard to call. This CDR3 region has 13 residues. V lost 2 bases and J 8 bases, leaving 9 bases between the germline ends. CDR1 is MNHEY and CDR2 is SMNVEV in the germline V gene (reference sequence). This CDR3 reads CASSLVYKGELFF. The CDR3 DNA reads as TGTGCCAGCAGTTTAGTTTATAAAGGGGAGCTGTTTTTT.

This clonotype appeared many times. This chain uses TRBV28 with TRBJ1-1, with 9 bases fitting TRBD1. CDR3 length: 14 residues. V was pared by 6 bases and J by 5 bases, with 7 bases of the junction left unmatched. Germline loops: CDR1 MDHEN, CDR2 SYDVKM. CDR3 residues: CASRPGQGYTEAFF. DNA for the CDR3: TGTGCCAGCAGACCGGGACAGGGTTATACTGAAGCTTTCTTT.

V gene TRBV6-5 combines with J gene TRBJ2-1; TRBD2 matches at 7 bases. Germline assignment: CDR1 MNHEY and CDR2 SVGAGI. The CDR3 consists of 16 residues. V was clipped by 0 bases and J by 5 bases; unmatched bases: 7. The CDR3 reads CASSYSTGTTHNEQFF. The CDR3 nucleotides are TGTGCCAGCAGTTACTCGACCGGGACTACCCACAATGAGCAGTTCTTC.

The chain couples TRBV12-3 or TRBV12-4 to TRBJ2-1, with unresolved D. The CDR3 spans 11 residues. V was pared by 6 bases and J by 9 bases, with 9 bases between. CDR3: CASSPWVEQFF. The CDR3 DNA reads as TGTGCCAGCAGCCCCTGGGTTGAGCAGTTCTTC.

This clonotype occurred a few times. The rearrangement uses TRBV20-1 and TRBJ2-7; TRBD2 matches 11 bases. This CDR3 has 15 amino acids. Germline values: CDR1 DFQATT, CDR2 SNEGSKA (reference sequence). V shed 6 bases, J shed 2 bases, and the junction held 9 bases outside the gene matches. CDR3 DNA: TGCAGTGCCATTCCAAGACTAGCGGGACCCTACGAGCAGTACTTC. Its protein product is CSAIPRLAGPYEQYF.

This clonotype was detected many times. V and J are TRBV27 and TRBJ2-2; unclear D gene. V was pared by 3 bases and J by 6 bases, with 5 bases between. The CDR3 runs to 12 residues. From germline, CDR1 is MNHEY and CDR2 SMNVEV (reference sequence). CDR3 sequence (DNA): TGTGCCAGCAGTTTTAGTGCCGGGGAGCTGTTTTTT. This translates into CASSFSAGELFF.

The genes are TRBV18 and TRBJ2-5, with 7 bases fitting TRBD2. The V gene end was trimmed by 6 bases and the J gene end by 5 bases; junction bases not matched to a gene: 18. Per the germline V gene, CDR1 is KGHSH and CDR2 is LQKENI. The CDR3 contains 17 residues. The CDR3 sequence is CASSHRTGGLVRETQYF. In DNA form, the CDR3 reads TGTGCCAGCTCTCACAGGACCGGTGGACTAGTGCGGGAGACCCAGTACTTC.